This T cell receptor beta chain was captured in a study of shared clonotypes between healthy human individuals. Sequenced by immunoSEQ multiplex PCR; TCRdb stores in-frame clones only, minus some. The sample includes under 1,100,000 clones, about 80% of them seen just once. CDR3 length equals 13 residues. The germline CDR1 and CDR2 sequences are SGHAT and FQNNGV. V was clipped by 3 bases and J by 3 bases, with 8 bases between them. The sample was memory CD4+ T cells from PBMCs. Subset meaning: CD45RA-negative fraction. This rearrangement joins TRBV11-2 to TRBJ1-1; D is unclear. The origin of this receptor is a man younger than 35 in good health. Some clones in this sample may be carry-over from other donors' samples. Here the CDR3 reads CASSFDPYTEAFF. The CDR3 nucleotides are TGTGCCAGCAGCTTCGACCCTTACACTGAAGCTTTCTTT.